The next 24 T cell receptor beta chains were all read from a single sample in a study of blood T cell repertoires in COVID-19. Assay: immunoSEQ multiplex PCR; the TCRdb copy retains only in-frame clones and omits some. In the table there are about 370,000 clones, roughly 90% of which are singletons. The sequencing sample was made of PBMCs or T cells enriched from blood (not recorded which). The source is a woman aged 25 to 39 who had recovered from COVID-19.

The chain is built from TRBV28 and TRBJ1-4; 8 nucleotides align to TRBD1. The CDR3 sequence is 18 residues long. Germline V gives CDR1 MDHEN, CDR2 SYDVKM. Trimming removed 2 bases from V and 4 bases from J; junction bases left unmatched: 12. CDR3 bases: TGTGCCAGCAGTTTACAGGGGGCGTCTTCCTCCCTTAATGAAAAACTGTTTTTT. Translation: CASSLQGASSSLNEKLFF.

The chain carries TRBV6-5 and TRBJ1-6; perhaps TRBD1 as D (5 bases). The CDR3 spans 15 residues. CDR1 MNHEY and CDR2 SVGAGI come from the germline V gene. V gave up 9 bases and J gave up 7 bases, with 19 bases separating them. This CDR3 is CASRRGTGTNSPLHF. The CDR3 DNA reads TGTGCCAGTCGAAGGGGCACAGGCACGAATTCACCCCTCCACTTT.

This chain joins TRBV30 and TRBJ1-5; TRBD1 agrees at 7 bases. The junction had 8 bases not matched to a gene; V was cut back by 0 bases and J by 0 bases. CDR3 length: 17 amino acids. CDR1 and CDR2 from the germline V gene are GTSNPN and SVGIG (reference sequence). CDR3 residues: CAWSVRQGTSSNQPQHF. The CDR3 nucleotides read TGTGCCTGGAGTGTTCGACAGGGAACCTCTAGCAATCAGCCCCAGCATTTT.

Here the CDR3 reads CASSLASGRYYEQYF. CDR3 DNA: TGTGCCAGCAGCTTGGCTAGCGGGAGGTACTACGAGCAGTACTTC. This chain connects TRBV5-8 to TRBJ2-7, with TRBD2 matching 11 bases. In germline, CDR1 is SGHTS, CDR2 YDEGEE. V lost 0 bases to trimming and J lost 3 bases; unmatched junction nucleotides: 2. The CDR3 runs to 15 residues.

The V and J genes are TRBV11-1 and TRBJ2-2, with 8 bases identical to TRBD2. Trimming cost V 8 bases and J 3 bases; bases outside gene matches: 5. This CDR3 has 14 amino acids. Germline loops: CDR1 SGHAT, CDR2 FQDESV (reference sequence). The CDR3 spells CASSAGAYTGELFF. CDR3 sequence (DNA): TGTGCCAGCTCAGCGGGAGCGTACACCGGGGAGCTGTTTTTT. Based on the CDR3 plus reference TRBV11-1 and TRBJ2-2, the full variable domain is EAEVAQSPRYKITEKSQAVAFWCDPISGHATLYWYRQILGQGPELLVQFQDESVVDDSQLPKDRFSAERLKGVDSTLKIQPAELGDSAMYLCASSAGAYTGELFFGEGSRLTVL.

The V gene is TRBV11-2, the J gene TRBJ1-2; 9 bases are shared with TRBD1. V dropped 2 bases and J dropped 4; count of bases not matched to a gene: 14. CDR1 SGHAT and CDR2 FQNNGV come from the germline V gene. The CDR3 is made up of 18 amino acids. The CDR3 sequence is CASSLTPGQGRNGYGYTF. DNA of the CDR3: TGTGCCAGCAGCTTAACTCCGGGACAGGGCCGCAATGGCTATGGCTACACCTTC.

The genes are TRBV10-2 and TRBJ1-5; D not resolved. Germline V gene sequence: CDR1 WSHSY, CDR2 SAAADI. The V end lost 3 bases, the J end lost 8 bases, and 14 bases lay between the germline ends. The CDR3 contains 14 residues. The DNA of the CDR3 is TGCGCCAGCAGTGAAGGTCGGGAGAACAAGCCCCAGCATTTT. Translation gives CASSEGRENKPQHF.

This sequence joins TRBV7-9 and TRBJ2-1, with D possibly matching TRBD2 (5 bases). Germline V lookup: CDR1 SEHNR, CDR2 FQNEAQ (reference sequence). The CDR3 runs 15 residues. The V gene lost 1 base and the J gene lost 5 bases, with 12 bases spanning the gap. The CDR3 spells CASSLEWSGDNEQFF. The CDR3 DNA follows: TGTGCCAGCAGCTTAGAATGGAGCGGAGACAATGAGCAGTTCTTC.

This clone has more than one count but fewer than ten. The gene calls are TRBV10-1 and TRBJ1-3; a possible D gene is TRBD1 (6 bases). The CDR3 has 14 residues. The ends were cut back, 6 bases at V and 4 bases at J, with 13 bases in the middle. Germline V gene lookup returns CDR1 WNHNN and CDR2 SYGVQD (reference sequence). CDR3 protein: CASRPGVQGNTIYF. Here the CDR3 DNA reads TGCGCCAGCAGACCAGGGGTGCAAGGAAACACCATATATTTT.

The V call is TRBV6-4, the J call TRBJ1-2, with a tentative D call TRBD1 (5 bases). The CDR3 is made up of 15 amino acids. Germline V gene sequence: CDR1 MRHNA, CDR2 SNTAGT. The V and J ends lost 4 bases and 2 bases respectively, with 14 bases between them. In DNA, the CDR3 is TGTGCCAGCAGTGCTGCGGCAGGGTCGAACTATGGCTACACCTTC. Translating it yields CASSAAAGSNYGYTF.

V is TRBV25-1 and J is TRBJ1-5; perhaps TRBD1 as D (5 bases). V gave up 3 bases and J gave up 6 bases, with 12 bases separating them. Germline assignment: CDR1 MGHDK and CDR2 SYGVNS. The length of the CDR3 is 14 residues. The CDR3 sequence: CASSDGGGIQPQHF. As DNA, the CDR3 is TGTGCCAGCAGTGATGGGGGGGGGATTCAGCCCCAGCATTTT. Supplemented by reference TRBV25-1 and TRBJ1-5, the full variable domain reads EADIYQTPRYLVIGTGKKITLECSQTMGHDKMYWYQQDPGMELHLIHYSYGVNSTEKGDLSSESTVSRIRTEHFPLTLESARPSHTSQYLCASSDGGGIQPQHFGDGTRLSIL.

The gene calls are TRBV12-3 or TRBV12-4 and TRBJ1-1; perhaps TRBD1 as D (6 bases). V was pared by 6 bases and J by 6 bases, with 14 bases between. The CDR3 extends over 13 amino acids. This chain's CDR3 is CASRSDGQSEAFF. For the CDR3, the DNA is TGTGCCAGCAGGTCTGACGGACAGTCTGAAGCTTTCTTT.

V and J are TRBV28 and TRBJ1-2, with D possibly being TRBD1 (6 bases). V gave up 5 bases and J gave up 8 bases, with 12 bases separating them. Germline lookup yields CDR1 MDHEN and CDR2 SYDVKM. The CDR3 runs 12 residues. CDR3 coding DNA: TGTGCCAGCAGTAGACAGGTACAGGGCTACACCTTC. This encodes CASSRQVQGYTF.

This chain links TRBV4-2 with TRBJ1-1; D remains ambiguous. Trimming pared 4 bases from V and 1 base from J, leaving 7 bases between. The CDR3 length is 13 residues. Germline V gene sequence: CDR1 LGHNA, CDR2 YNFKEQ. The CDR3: CASSRTENTEAFF. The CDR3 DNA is TGTGCCAGCAGCCGAACAGAGAACACTGAAGCTTTCTTT.

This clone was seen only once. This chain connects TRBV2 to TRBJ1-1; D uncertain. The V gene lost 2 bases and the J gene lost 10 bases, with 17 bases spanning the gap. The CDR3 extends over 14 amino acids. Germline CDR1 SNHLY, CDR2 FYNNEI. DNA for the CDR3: TGTGCCAGCAGTGAAACGAGGGCCCCCGATTCAGCTTTCTTT. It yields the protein CASSETRAPDSAFF.

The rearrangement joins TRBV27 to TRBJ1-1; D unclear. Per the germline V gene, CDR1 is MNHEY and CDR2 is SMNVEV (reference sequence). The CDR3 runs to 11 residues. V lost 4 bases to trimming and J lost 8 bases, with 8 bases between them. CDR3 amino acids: CASSSGGEAFF. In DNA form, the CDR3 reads TGTGCCAGCAGTTCGGGAGGGGAAGCTTTCTTT.

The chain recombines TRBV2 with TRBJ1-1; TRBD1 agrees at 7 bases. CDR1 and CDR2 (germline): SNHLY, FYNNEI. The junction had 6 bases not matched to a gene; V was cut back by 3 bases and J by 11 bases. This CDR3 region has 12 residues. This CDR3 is CASSDRGLLAFF. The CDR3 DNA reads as TGTGCCAGCAGTGACAGGGGGTTGTTGGCTTTCTTT. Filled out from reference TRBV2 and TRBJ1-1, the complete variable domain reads EPEVTQTPSHQVTQMGQEVILRCVPISNHLYFYWYRQILGQKVEFLVSFYNNEISEKSEIFDDQFSVERPDGSNFTLKIRSTKLEDSAMYFCASSDRGLLAFFGQGTRLTVV.

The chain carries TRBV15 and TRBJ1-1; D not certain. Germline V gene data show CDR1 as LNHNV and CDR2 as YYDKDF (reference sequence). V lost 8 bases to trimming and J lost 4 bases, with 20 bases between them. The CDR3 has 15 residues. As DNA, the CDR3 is TGTGCCACCCGCGGACCGTCGCGAGGGAGCACTGAAGCTTTCTTT. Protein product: CATRGPSRGSTEAFF. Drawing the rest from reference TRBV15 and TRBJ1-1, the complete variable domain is DAMVIQNPRYQVTQFGKPVTLSCSQTLNHNVMYWYQQKSSQAPKLLFHYYDKDFNNEADTPDNFQSRRPNTSFCFLDIRSPGLGDTAMYLCATRGPSRGSTEAFFGQGTRLTVV.

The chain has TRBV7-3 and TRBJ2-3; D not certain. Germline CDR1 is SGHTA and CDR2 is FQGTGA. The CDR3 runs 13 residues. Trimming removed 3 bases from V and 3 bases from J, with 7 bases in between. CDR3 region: CASSFGQTDTQYF. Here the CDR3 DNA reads TGTGCCAGCAGCTTTGGGCAGACAGATACGCAGTATTTT.

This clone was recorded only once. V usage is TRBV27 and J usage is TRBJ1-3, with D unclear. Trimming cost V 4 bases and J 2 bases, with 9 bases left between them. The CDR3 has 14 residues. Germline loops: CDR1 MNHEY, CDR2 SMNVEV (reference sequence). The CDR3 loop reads CASSSAVTGNTIYF. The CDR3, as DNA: TGTGCCAGCAGTTCTGCAGTAACTGGAAACACCATATATTTT.

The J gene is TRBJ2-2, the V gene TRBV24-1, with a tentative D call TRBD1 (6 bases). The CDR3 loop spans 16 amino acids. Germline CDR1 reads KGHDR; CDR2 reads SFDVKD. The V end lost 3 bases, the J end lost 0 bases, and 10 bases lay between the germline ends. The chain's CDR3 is CATSDTTGSNTGELFF. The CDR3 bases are TGTGCCACCAGTGATACGACAGGTTCGAACACCGGGGAGCTGTTTTTT.

Written as DNA, the CDR3 is TGCAGCGTCTACCTTCAGGGGGTCTCTGAAGCTTTCTTT. Protein sequence: CSVYLQGVSEAFF. This rearrangement joins TRBV29-1 to TRBJ1-1; 7 bases match TRBD1. V was pared by 6 bases and J by 6 bases, with 10 bases of the junction left unmatched. This CDR3 has 13 amino acids. Germline V CDR1 and CDR2: SQVTM, ANQGSEA.

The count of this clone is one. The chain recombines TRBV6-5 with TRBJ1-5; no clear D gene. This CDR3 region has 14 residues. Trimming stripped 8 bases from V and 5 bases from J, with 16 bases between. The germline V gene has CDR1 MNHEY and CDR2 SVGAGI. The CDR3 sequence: CASASGSDYQPQHF. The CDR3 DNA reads TGTGCCAGCGCGTCGGGGAGTGATTATCAGCCCCAGCATTTT.

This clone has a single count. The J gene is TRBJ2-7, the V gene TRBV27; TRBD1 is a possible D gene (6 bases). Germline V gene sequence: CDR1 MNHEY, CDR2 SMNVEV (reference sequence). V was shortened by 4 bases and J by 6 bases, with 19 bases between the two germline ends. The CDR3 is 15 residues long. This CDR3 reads CASSWTGTRVSEQYF. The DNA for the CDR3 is TGTGCCAGCAGTTGGACCGGGACACGGGTCTCCGAGCAGTACTTC.